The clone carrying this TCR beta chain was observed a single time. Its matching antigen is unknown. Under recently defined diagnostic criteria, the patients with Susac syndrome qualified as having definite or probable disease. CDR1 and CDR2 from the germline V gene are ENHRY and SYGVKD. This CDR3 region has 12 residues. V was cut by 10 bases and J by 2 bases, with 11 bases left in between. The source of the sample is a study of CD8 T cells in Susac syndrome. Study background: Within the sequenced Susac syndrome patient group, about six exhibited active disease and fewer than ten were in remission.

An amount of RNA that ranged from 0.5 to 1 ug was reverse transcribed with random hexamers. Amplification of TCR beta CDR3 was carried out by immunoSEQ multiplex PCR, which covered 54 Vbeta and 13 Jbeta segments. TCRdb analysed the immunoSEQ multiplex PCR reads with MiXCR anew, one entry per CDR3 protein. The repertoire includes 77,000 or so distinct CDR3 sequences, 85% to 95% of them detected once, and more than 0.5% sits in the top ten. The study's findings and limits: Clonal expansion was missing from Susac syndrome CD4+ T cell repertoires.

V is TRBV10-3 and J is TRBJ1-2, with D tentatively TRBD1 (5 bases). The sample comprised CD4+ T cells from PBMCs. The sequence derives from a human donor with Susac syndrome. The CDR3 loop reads CATNEGNYGYTF. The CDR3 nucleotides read TGTGCCACCAACGAGGGGAACTATGGCTACACCTTC.